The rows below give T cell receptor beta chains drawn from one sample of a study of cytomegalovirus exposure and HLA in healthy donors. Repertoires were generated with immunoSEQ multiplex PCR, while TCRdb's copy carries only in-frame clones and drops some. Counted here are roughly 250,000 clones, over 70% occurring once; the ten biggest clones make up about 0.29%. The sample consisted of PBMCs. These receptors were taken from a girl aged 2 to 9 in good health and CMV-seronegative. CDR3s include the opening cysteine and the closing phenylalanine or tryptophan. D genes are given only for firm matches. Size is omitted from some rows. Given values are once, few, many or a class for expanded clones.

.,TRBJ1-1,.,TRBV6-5,CALTDRPNTEAFF,TGTGCCCTTACCGACAGGCCAAACACTGAAGCTTTCTTT
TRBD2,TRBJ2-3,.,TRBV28,CASRPLAGSTDTQYF,TGTGCCAGCAGACCTCTAGCGGGGAGCACAGATACGCAGTATTTT
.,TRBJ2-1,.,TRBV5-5,CASSFVRTGFVHNEQFF,TGTGCCAGCAGTTTTGTGCGAACAGGGTTTGTCCACAATGAGCAGTTCTTC
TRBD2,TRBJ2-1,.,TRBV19,CASSIGAGAINEQFF,TGTGCCAGTAGTATTGGAGCGGGAGCTATAAATGAGCAGTTCTTC
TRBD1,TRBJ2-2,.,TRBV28,CASRGDSSNTGELFF,TGTGCCAGCAGAGGGGACAGCTCGAACACCGGGGAGCTGTTTTTT
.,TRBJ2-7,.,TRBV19,CASKSWRCRSYEQYF,TGTGCCAGTAAAAGTTGGCGGTGTCGCTCCTACGAGCAGTACTTC
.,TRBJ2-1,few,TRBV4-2,CASRPRLSVNEQFF,TGTGCCAGCAGGCCAAGATTGTCAGTTAATGAGCAGTTCTTC
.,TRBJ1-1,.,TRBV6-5,CASSLSGAMNTEAFF,TGTGCCAGCAGTTTGAGCGGGGCCATGAACACTGAAGCTTTCTTT
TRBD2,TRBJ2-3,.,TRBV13,CASSFLAGDTQYF,TGTGCCAGCAGCTTTTTAGCGGGAGATACGCAGTATTTT
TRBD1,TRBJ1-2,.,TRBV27,CASSSRTGLNGYTF,TGTGCCAGCAGTTCCCGGACAGGATTGAATGGCTACACCTTC
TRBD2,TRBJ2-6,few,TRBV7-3,CASSPAGDGANVLTF,TGTGCCAGCAGCCCCGCGGGGGACGGGGCCAACGTCCTGACTTTC
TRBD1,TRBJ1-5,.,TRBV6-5,CASSRTGIGNQPQHF,TGTGCCAGCAGTCGGACAGGCATTGGCAATCAGCCCCAGCATTTT
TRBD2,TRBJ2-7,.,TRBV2,CASSPDGRAGEQYF,TGTGCCAGCAGTCCCGACGGGAGGGCCGGTGAGCAGTACTTC
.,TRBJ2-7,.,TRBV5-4,CASSSRHLESYEQYF,TGTGCCAGCAGCTCCCGTCACCTGGAGTCCTACGAGCAGTACTTC
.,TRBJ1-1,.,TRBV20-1,CSGRQSGVAFF,TGCAGTGGAAGGCAATCGGGAGTAGCTTTCTTT
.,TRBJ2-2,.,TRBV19,CASSTYTGELFF,TGTGCCAGTAGTACCTACACCGGGGAGCTGTTTTTT
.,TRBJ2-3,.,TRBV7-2,CASSLIEGDTQYF,TGTGCCAGCAGCTTGATTGAGGGAGATACGCAGTATTTT
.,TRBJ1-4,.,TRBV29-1,CSVGSGFEKLFF,TGCAGCGTTGGGTCGGGATTTGAAAAACTGTTTTTT
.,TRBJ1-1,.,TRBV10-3,CAMGGGTEAFF,TGTGCCATGGGGGGAGGAACTGAAGCTTTCTTT
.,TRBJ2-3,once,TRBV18,CASSPQGGPDTQYF,TGTGCCAGCTCACCACAAGGAGGGCCAGATACGCAGTATTTT
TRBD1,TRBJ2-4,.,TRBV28,CASSPDRVVKNIQYF,TGTGCCAGCAGCCCGGACAGGGTAGTCAAAAACATTCAGTACTTC
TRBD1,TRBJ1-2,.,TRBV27,CASSLSPGQMSYGYTF,TGTGCCAGCAGTTTATCTCCGGGACAGATGTCCTATGGCTACACCTTC
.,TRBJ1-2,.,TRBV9,CASSDLGREEGYTF,TGTGCCAGCAGCGACCTCGGCAGGGAAGAGGGCTACACCTTC
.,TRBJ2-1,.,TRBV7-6,CASSYSGQAWNEQFF,TGTGCCAGCAGCTATAGCGGACAGGCTTGGAATGAGCAGTTCTTC
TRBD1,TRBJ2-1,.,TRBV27,CASSPTTGWTDEQFF,TGTGCCAGCAGTCCGACGACAGGGTGGACCGATGAGCAGTTCTTC
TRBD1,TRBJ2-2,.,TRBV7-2,CASSFQGVAAGELFF,TGTGCCAGCAGCTTCCAGGGGGTCGCGGCCGGGGAGCTGTTTTTT
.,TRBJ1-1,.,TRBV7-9,CASSLDFGGAFF,TGTGCCAGCAGCTTAGACTTCGGAGGAGCTTTCTTT
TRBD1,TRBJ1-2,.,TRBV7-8,CASSRGTGYGYTF,TGTGCCAGCAGCAGAGGGACAGGGTACGGCTACACCTTC
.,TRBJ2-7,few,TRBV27,CASSLGLASYEQYF,TGTGCCAGCAGCCTTGGGCTAGCCTCCTACGAGCAGTACTTC
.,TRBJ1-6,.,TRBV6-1,CASRIQVFGSPLHF,TGTGCCAGCAGGATTCAGGTGTTTGGTTCACCCCTCCACTTT
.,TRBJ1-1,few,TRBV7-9,CASSLAKESEAFF,TGTGCCAGCAGCTTAGCGAAGGAGAGTGAAGCTTTCTTT
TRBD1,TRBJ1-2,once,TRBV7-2,CASRSTGSINYGYTF,TGTGCCAGCAGGTCGACAGGGAGCATTAACTATGGCTACACCTTC
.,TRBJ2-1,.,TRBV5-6,CASSWEGGLYNEQFF,TGTGCCAGCAGCTGGGAGGGGGGGCTCTACAATGAGCAGTTCTTC
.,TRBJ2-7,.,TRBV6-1,CASKWAFAYEQYF,TGTGCCAGCAAATGGGCCTTCGCCTACGAGCAGTACTTC
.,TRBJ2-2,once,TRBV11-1,CASSLWSGGELFF,TGTGCCAGCAGCTTATGGTCAGGCGGGGAGCTGTTTTTT
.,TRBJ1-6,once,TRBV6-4,CASSEADNSPLHF,TGTGCCAGCAGTGAGGCGGATAATTCACCCCTCCACTTT
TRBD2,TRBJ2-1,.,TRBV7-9,CASSLAGIAGGREQFF,TGTGCCAGCAGCTTAGCGGGAATAGCGGGAGGCCGAGAGCAGTTCTTC
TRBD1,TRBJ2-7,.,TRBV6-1,CASRVGTGYEQYF,TGTGCCAGCAGGGTTGGGACAGGCTACGAGCAGTACTTC
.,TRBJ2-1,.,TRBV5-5,CASSLGRSDNEQFF,TGTGCCAGCAGCTTGGGTCGATCAGACAATGAGCAGTTCTTC
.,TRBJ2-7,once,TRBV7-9,CASSGNRNSYEQYF,TGTGCCAGCAGCGGAAACAGAAACTCCTACGAGCAGTACTTC